A single sample gave rise to the 6 T cell receptor beta chains below, sequenced in a study of CD8+ T cells in alopecia areata. Treatment: oral pan-JAK inhibitor, 5-10 mg twice daily. The sequencing template was cDNA reverse transcribed from extracted RNA. The method was immunoSEQ multiplex PCR; TCRdb's version includes in-frame clones alone and lacks a portion of them. The data hold over 80,000 clones, with about 40% observed a single time. The sequencing here drew on CD8+ T cells sorted from blood, taken at week 24, from a patient treated with tofacitinib. These receptors were taken from a human donor with alopecia areata.

This clone was seen a single time. This sequence joins TRBV4-2 and TRBJ2-7; D assignment may be TRBD1 or TRBD2 (5 bases each). Trimming shortened V by 0 bases and J by 0 bases, and 9 bases separated the two germline ends. CDR1 is LGHNA, CDR2 YNFKEQ, per germline. This CDR3 has 15 amino acids. The CDR3 DNA reads TGTGCCAGCAGCCAAGAGAGAGGGGCCTCCTACGAGCAGTACTTC. Translated, it gives CASSQERGASYEQYF.

This chain links TRBV4-1 with TRBJ1-5; D is undetermined. Trimming stripped 1 base from V and 6 bases from J, with 7 bases between. The germline CDR1 and CDR2 sequences are MGHRA and YSYEKL. The CDR3 is 13 residues long. CDR3 in amino acids: CASSQVLGQPQHF. The CDR3 region has the DNA TGCGCCAGCAGCCAAGTTCTTGGTCAGCCCCAGCATTTT.

This clone was seen only once. This chain joins TRBV6-1 and TRBJ2-1; no reliable D call. V was clipped by 4 bases and J by 0 bases, with 7 bases between them. Germline V CDR1 and CDR2: MNHNS, SASEGT. This CDR3 contains 14 residues. The CDR3 sequence: CASSVIFSYNEQFF. The CDR3 DNA is TGTGCCAGCAGTGTAATTTTCTCCTACAATGAGCAGTTCTTC.

The rearrangement joins TRBV2 to TRBJ2-7; 7 bases map to TRBD1. The ends lost 5 bases at V and 3 bases at J; junction bases unmatched: 10. Germline values: CDR1 SNHLY, CDR2 FYNNEI. CDR3 length equals 15 residues. In nucleotides, the CDR3 is TGTGCCAGCAGTTACGTTTCGACAGGGTTCTACGAGCAGTACTTC. Translating gives CASSYVSTGFYEQYF.

The chain has TRBV6-1 and TRBJ2-3, with 7 positions matching TRBD2. Germline V gene data show CDR1 as MNHNS and CDR2 as SASEGT. There are 15 residues in the CDR3. V shed 8 bases, J shed 1 base, and the junction held 9 bases outside the gene matches. CDR3 in amino acids: CASDRITSGTDTQYF. The CDR3 coding sequence is TGTGCCAGCGATCGGATAACTAGCGGCACAGATACGCAGTATTTT.

This clone was observed a few times. Other DNA sequences in this specimen translate into the identical CDR3. The chain is built from TRBV27 and TRBJ2-7; TRBD1 aligns across 9 bases. J was trimmed by 1 base and V by 2 bases; bases with no gene match: 0. Germline V gene sequence: CDR1 MNHEY, CDR2 SMNVEV (reference sequence). This CDR3 contains 14 residues. CDR3 coding DNA: TGTGCCAGCAGTTTAGGACAGGGGTCCTACGAGCAGTACTTC. Translated: CASSLGQGSYEQYF.